These 27 T cell receptor beta chains came from one sample sequenced in a study of breast tumors, draining lymph nodes, adjacent tissues (dated by TCRdb to the mid-2010s). Receptors were amplified or captured by multiplex PCR. TCRdb lists the instrument as Illumina HiSeq 2000. TCRdb handled the public reads itself, with Q25 trimming in fastp and clone calling in MiXCR, and kept productive beta chains. Rows are combined by CDR3 protein, so each entry shows the most common genes and DNA. The sample table records 150,000 or so distinct CDR3 sequences; about 30% of these occur just once. The top ten clones comprise 3.8% of the sample. The axillary draining lymph nodes of breast cancer patients were the source of the lymph node samples. Source material: axillary lymph node tissue. The receptors come from a female donor with breast cancer. Some clones in this sample may be carry-over from other donors' samples.

This clonotype was detected ten times or more. This CDR3 reads CASSPTSGEQFF. The DNA for the CDR3 is TGTGCCAGCTCACCGACTAGTGGCGAGCAGTTCTTC. The rearrangement joins TRBV18 to TRBJ2-1; possibly TRBD2 for D (6 bases). Between the trimmed V and J ends, which lost 3 bases and 10 bases, there was a span of 10 bases. This CDR3 is 12 amino acids long. Looked up from germline, CDR1 is KGHSH and CDR2 is LQKENI.

This clonotype was recorded a few times. The chain links TRBV5-1 to TRBJ1-1; D call uncertain. With 3 bases removed from V and 3 bases from J, the gap between germline ends came to 15 bases. In germline, CDR1 is SGHRS, CDR2 YFSETQ. The CDR3 is 15 amino acids. CDR3 in DNA: TGCGCCAGCAGCTCCGCGGGAATCTGGGACACTGAAGCTTTCTTT. Translating it yields CASSSAGIWDTEAFF.

This clonotype occurred many times. CDR3 sequence (DNA): TGCGCCAGCAGCCAGATCGATGCGGGACAGGGGCTCCACGAGCAGTACTTC. Translated, it gives CASSQIDAGQGLHEQYF. The rearrangement uses TRBV4-3 and TRBJ2-7, with TRBD1 matching over 10 bases. V gave up 3 bases and J gave up 5 bases; unmatched junction bases: 13. CDR1 is LGHNA and CDR2 is YSLEER in the germline V gene. The CDR3 is 17 amino acids.

The genes are TRBV5-1 and TRBJ1-5, with TRBD1 matching 7 bases. Germline V gene data show CDR1 as SGHRS and CDR2 as YFSETQ. CDR3 length: 18 residues. The ends lost 0 bases at V and 5 bases at J; junction bases unmatched: 14. The CDR3 sequence: CASSLVLAGDQGDQPQHF. The CDR3 DNA sequence: TGCGCCAGCAGCTTGGTGTTAGCGGGAGACCAGGGGGATCAGCCCCAGCATTTT.

The table lists this clonotype with many counts. This rearrangement joins TRBV9 to TRBJ2-7; D may be TRBD2 (5 bases). Trimming cost V 4 bases and J 7 bases, with 21 bases left between them. Germline V lookup: CDR1 SGDLS, CDR2 YYNGEE. The CDR3 runs 15 residues. The CDR3, as DNA: TGTGCCAGCAGCTACGAGGGAAATCCCAAGAAAGAGCAGTACTTC. Its translation: CASSYEGNPKKEQYF. Drawing the rest from reference TRBV9 and TRBJ2-7, the complete variable domain is DSGVTQTPKHLITATGQRVTLRCSPRSGDLSVYWYQQSLDQGLQFLIQYYNGEERAKGNILERFSAQQFPDLHSELNLSSLELGDSALYFCASSYEGNPKKEQYFGPGTRLTVT.

The sample holds many counts of this clonotype. The chain uses TRBV5-4 and TRBJ2-7; no clear D. Germline CDR1 reads SGHNT; CDR2 reads YYREEE (reference sequence). V was trimmed by 2 bases and J by 3 bases, leaving 12 bases between them. CDR3 length: 14 amino acids. CDR3 sequence reads: CASSFQPRGYEQYF. CDR3 DNA sequence: TGTGCCAGCAGCTTCCAGCCGAGAGGCTACGAGCAGTACTTC.

This clonotype was counted at least ten times. The DNA for the CDR3 is TGTGCCAGCAGCGTAGGGGGCCAAGCTAACTATGGCTACACCTTC. This encodes CASSVGGQANYGYTF. The chain combines TRBV9 with TRBJ1-2; perhaps TRBD1 as D (5 bases). Per germline, CDR1 SGDLS and CDR2 YYNGEE. The CDR3 extends over 15 amino acids. The V gene lost 0 bases and the J gene lost 0 bases, with 9 bases spanning the gap.

This clonotype was seen many times. V usage is TRBV12-3 or TRBV12-4 and J usage is TRBJ1-4; 7 positions match TRBD1. The junction had 9 bases not matched to a gene; V was cut back by 6 bases and J by 5 bases. The CDR3 extends over 15 amino acids. The CDR3 sequence: CASRPRDRPNEKLFF. For the CDR3, the DNA is TGTGCCAGCAGGCCAAGGGACAGACCCAATGAAAAACTGTTTTTT.

In the case of this clonotype: Since a much larger clone is just one base distant, this may be a read error. V and J are TRBV6-1 and TRBJ1-2, with TRBD1 matching 7 bases. There are 13 residues in the CDR3. CDR1 is MNHNS and CDR2 is SASEGT in the germline V gene. The trim removed 8 bases at V and 5 bases at J, leaving 8 bases unmatched. Written as DNA, the CDR3 is TGTGCCAGCGCTAGGGTCAGGGGGTATGGCTACACCTTC. It codes for CASARVRGYGYTF.

This chain links TRBV7-2 with TRBJ2-7; 9 bases match TRBD1. The J call is in doubt because the DNA end fits TRBJ2-5 better. The CDR3 is 14 amino acids. The V gene's germline CDR1 is SGHTA and CDR2 FQGNSA. This CDR3 reads CASSMTGGGETQYF. The CDR3 DNA follows: TGTGCCAGCAGCATGACAGGGGGAGGGGAGACCCAGTACTTC.

This clonotype has ten or more counts. The chain has TRBV3-1 and TRBJ1-2; maybe TRBD1 (6 bases). The CDR3 spans 11 residues. CDR1 is LGHDT, CDR2 YNNKEL, per germline (reference sequence). V was pared by 7 bases and J by 7 bases, with 10 bases between. The CDR3 reads CASNGGLGYTF. Here the CDR3 DNA reads TGTGCCAGCAACGGGGGCCTTGGCTACACCTTC.

About this clonotype: A much larger clonotype is one base distant, so this may be a read error. The chain couples TRBV7-2 to TRBJ2-1; weak D call: TRBD2 (7 bases). The CDR3 consists of 15 residues. Germline values: CDR1 SGHTA, CDR2 FQGNSA. The CDR3 loop is CASSRGGGAYNERFF. The CDR3 DNA follows: TGTGCCAGCAGCCGAGGGGGGGGGGCCTACAATGAGCGGTTCTTC.

This clonotype turned up a few times. This clone may be a read error of a much larger clone one base away. The chain joins TRBV6-2 or TRBV6-3 to TRBJ2-6; D assignment may be TRBD1 or TRBD2 (5 bases each). Germline lookup yields CDR1 MNHEY and CDR2 SVGEGT. There are 15 residues in the CDR3. This chain's CDR3 is CAGSPGTSGANVLTF. CDR3 DNA: TGTGCCGGCAGCCCCGGGACCTCTGGGGCCAACGTCCTGACTTTC.

CDR3 bases: TGTGCCAGCAGCTTAGCAGGGAGGGTCACCGGGGAGCTGTTTTTT. Encoded protein: CASSLAGRVTGELFF. The rearrangement joins TRBV7-9 to TRBJ2-2; 7 nucleotides align to TRBD2. Germline V gives CDR1 SEHNR, CDR2 FQNEAQ (reference sequence). This CDR3 spans 15 amino acids. V lost 0 bases, J lost 4 bases, and 2 bases stayed unmatched. Together with reference TRBV7-9 and TRBJ2-2, the CDR3 gives the full variable domain: DTGVSQNPRHKITKRGQNVTFRCDPISEHNRLYWYRQTLGQGPEFLTYFQNEAQLEKSRLLSDRFSAERPKGSFSTLEIQRTEQGDSAMYLCASSLAGRVTGELFFGEGSRLTVL.

This clonotype was picked up many times. J is TRBJ2-7 and V is TRBV19; 8 bases are shared with TRBD1. J was trimmed by 3 bases and V by 2 bases; bases with no gene match: 3. CDR3 size: 14 residues. Per germline, CDR1 LNHDA and CDR2 SQIVND (reference sequence). CDR3 amino acids: CASSIQGAIYEQYF. CDR3 nucleotide sequence: TGTGCCAGTAGTATACAGGGGGCTATCTACGAGCAGTACTTC.

This clonotype was observed at least ten times. The chain recombines TRBV18 with TRBJ2-7; 11 bases match TRBD2. This CDR3 is 16 amino acids long. Germline V CDR1 and CDR2: KGHSH, LQKENI. After removal of 0 bases from V and 7 bases from J, the junction contained 8 bases not matched to a gene. The CDR3 is CASSPPVAGGPHEQYF. In nucleotides, the CDR3 is TGTGCCAGCTCACCACCGGTAGCGGGAGGGCCTCATGAGCAGTACTTC.

About this clonotype itself: This may be a read error, as it is one base from a much larger clone. The chain is built from TRBV27 and TRBJ2-7, with TRBD1 matching over 8 bases. The CDR3 loop spans 14 amino acids. Germline V gene lookup returns CDR1 MNHEY and CDR2 SMNVEV (reference sequence). V gave up 6 bases and J gave up 0 bases; unmatched junction bases: 4. The CDR3 DNA reads as TGTGCCAGCAGGGCGGACAGGGCCTCCTACGAGCAGTACTTC. It is translated as CASRADRASYEQYF.

This clonotype has ten or more counts. The V gene is TRBV6-1, the J gene TRBJ2-2; D may be TRBD2 (5 bases). Germline CDR1 reads MNHNS; CDR2 reads SASEGT. The CDR3 is 13 amino acids. Trimming stripped 4 bases from V and 6 bases from J, with 9 bases between. The CDR3 DNA follows: TGTGCCAGCAGTGGATGGAGGTCCGGGGAGCTGTTTTTT. Its translation: CASSGWRSGELFF.

This clonotype was found many times. V gene TRBV24-1 combines with J gene TRBJ1-1; D gene ambiguous. CDR1 and CDR2 from the germline V gene are KGHDR and SFDVKD. The V end lost 3 bases, the J end lost 7 bases, and 11 bases lay between the germline ends. The CDR3 extends over 13 amino acids. The CDR3 protein is CATSDPPTGEAFF. The CDR3 DNA sequence: TGTGCCACCAGTGATCCTCCGACGGGTGAAGCTTTCTTT.

This clonotype was detected ten times or more. The rearrangement uses TRBV7-9 and TRBJ1-1; D perhaps matches TRBD1 (5 bases). The length of the CDR3 is 10 residues. V lost 8 bases and J 11 bases, leaving 12 bases between the germline ends. The germline V gene encodes CDR1 SEHNR and CDR2 FQNEAQ (reference sequence). CDR3 sequence (DNA): TGTGCCAGCCAGGGCGAGGGGGCTTTCTTT. This sequence encodes CASQGEGAFF. The full variable domain, rest sourced from reference TRBV7-9 and TRBJ1-1, is DTGVSQNPRHKITKRGQNVTFRCDPISEHNRLYWYRQTLGQGPEFLTYFQNEAQLEKSRLLSDRFSAERPKGSFSTLEIQRTEQGDSAMYLCASQGEGAFFGQGTRLTVV.

Turning to this clonotype: With a much larger clone just one base away, this may be a read error. V and J are TRBV7-3 and TRBJ2-4, with 9 bases lining up with TRBD2. Germline V gives CDR1 SGHTA, CDR2 FQGTGA. The CDR3 sequence is 20 residues long. The CDR3 bases are TGTGCCAGCACTAAACGCCCTAGCGGGGCATTGCCATTAGCCAGAAACATTCAGTACTTC. It specifies CASTKRPSGALPLARNIQYF.

This clonotype was recorded a few times. The chain uses TRBV7-9 and TRBJ1-1, with D unclear. Germline V gene sequence: CDR1 SEHNR, CDR2 FQNEAQ (reference sequence). V lost 6 bases and J 5 bases, leaving 7 bases between the germline ends. The CDR3 contains 11 residues. The CDR3 region has the DNA TGTGCCAGCAGTCCTTATACTGAAGCTTTCTTT. It encodes CASSPYTEAFF.

Details on this clonotype: A single base separates this from a much larger clone, so it may be a read error. V gene TRBV5-4 combines with J gene TRBJ2-7, with 7 bases identical to TRBD2. CDR1 and CDR2 from the germline V gene are SGHNT and YYREEE (reference sequence). V lost 4 bases, J lost 4 bases, and 11 bases stayed unmatched. This CDR3 has 15 amino acids. CDR3 bases: TGTGCCAGCAGCCTTGTGGGAGCGGGGTCTTACGAGCAGTACTTC. Protein product: CASSLVGAGSYEQYF.

This clonotype was seen at least ten times. The chain recombines TRBV19 with TRBJ2-7; unclear D gene. The germline V and J ends were trimmed by 3 bases and 0 bases, with 6 bases remaining between them. CDR3 size: 13 residues. Germline loops: CDR1 LNHDA, CDR2 SQIVND (reference sequence). CDR3 residues: CASSISISYEQYF. The CDR3 nucleotides read TGTGCCAGTAGTATTAGTATCTCCTACGAGCAGTACTTC.

Many counts were recorded for this clonotype. V and J are TRBV5-6 and TRBJ2-3, with 8 positions matching TRBD2. The CDR3 is 13 amino acids. After removal of 5 bases from V and 6 bases from J, the junction contained 5 bases not matched to a gene. Germline V CDR1 and CDR2: SGHDT, YYEEEE. For the CDR3, the DNA is TGTGCCAGCAGTTTCCGGGGGGGTGATACGCAGTATTTT. Translating it yields CASSFRGGDTQYF. The full variable domain, with the rest looked up from reference TRBV5-6 and TRBJ2-3, is DAGVTQSPTHLIKTRGQQVTLRCSPKSGHDTVSWYQQALGQGPQFIFQYYEEEERQRGNFPDRFSGHQFPNYSSELNVNALLLGDSALYLCASSFRGGDTQYFGPGTRLTVL.

As regards this clonotype: At one of its ends the junction is not consistent with the germline gene, which may arise from a read error. This chain uses TRBV6-5 with TRBJ2-2; tentative D call: TRBD2 (5 bases). The CDR3 is made up of 13 amino acids. Germline V gene lookup returns CDR1 MNHEY and CDR2 SVGAGI. The CDR3 here is CASSYSITGELLF. The CDR3 nucleotides read TGTGCCAGCAGTTACTCGATAACCGGGGAGCTGCTTTTT.

In its sample, this clonotype was seen many times. This chain joins TRBV5-1 and TRBJ2-6, with a possible D match to TRBD2 (6 bases). This CDR3 contains 18 residues. Germline values: CDR1 SGHRS, CDR2 YFSETQ. V lost 0 bases and J 0 bases, leaving 13 bases between the germline ends. CDR3 in amino acids: CASSLEIGTRSGANVLTF. Written as DNA, the CDR3 is TGCGCCAGCAGCTTGGAAATAGGGACTCGCTCTGGGGCCAACGTCCTGACTTTC.